This entry lists 27 T cell receptor beta chains sequenced from one sample in a study of neurological immune-mediated disorders. As for time point: longitudinal time-point 2. TCRdb called the 5' RACE reads again in MiXCR, with one record for every CDR3 protein. The table lists some 49,000 distinct CDR3 sequences, roughly 13% of them singletons, with roughly 4.3% in the top ten. Material for sequencing was PBMCs. These receptors were collected from a male donor with HTLV-1-associated myelopathy (HAM/TSP).

The V gene is TRBV20-1, the J gene TRBJ1-6, with TRBD1 matching 7 bases. Germline V lookup: CDR1 DFQATT, CDR2 SNEGSKA (reference sequence). The CDR3 extends over 16 amino acids. J was trimmed by 1 base and V by 0 bases; bases with no gene match: 3. CDR3 nucleotide sequence: TGCAGTGCTAGAGAAGGGGGCGCTTCCTATAATTCACCCCTCCACTTT. The encoded protein is CSAREGGASYNSPLHF.

In this sample, this clonotype turned up many times. The genes are TRBV5-1 and TRBJ1-2, with D perhaps matching TRBD1 (5 bases). Germline lookup yields CDR1 SGHRS and CDR2 YFSETQ. V was shortened by 5 bases and J by 6 bases, with 23 bases between the two germline ends. This CDR3 comprises 16 residues. The chain's CDR3 is CASRPTAVGGLDGYTF. The CDR3 DNA reads TGCGCCAGCAGGCCGACGGCAGTCGGGGGTTTAGATGGCTACACCTTC.

At least ten counts were recorded for this clonotype. V usage is TRBV12-3 or TRBV12-4 and J usage is TRBJ1-6, with D hard to call. The CDR3 extends over 12 amino acids. Between the trimmed V and J ends, which lost 2 bases and 11 bases, there was a span of 7 bases. As DNA, the CDR3 is TGTGCCAGCAGTTTACCAGCTCCACCCCTCCACTTT. Encoded protein: CASSLPAPPLHF.

In this sample, this clonotype turned up many times. CDR3 nucleotides: TGCGCCAGCAGCCAAGCTGACAGACCTGAAGCTTTCTTT. As protein: CASSQADRPEAFF. This chain connects TRBV4-3 to TRBJ1-1, with D possibly TRBD1 on 5 matching bases. V lost 1 base and J lost 6, with 9 bases in between. Germline V CDR1 and CDR2: LGHNA, YSLEER. CDR3 size: 13 residues.

The V gene is TRBV7-8, the J gene TRBJ1-5, with 7 bases that match TRBD1. The CDR3 spans 16 residues. Trimming removed 5 bases from V and 8 bases from J; junction bases left unmatched: 15. The germline CDR1 and CDR2 sequences are SGHVS and FQNEAQ. CDR3 loop: CASSLRQGGVGEPQHF. In DNA form, the CDR3 reads TGTGCCAGCAGCCTCCGACAGGGTGGTGTGGGAGAGCCCCAGCATTTT.

This clonotype was detected many times. The chain employs TRBV6-2 or TRBV6-3 and TRBJ1-5; D gene ambiguous. There are 17 residues in the CDR3. In germline, CDR1 is MNHEY, CDR2 SVGEGT. Trimming pared 7 bases from V and 0 bases from J, leaving 19 bases between. The CDR3 is CASKTRVGDASNQPQHF. DNA for the CDR3: TGTGCCAGCAAAACTCGCGTGGGAGACGCTAGCAATCAGCCCCAGCATTTT.

This clonotype has ten or more counts. This chain uses TRBV20-1 with TRBJ2-1, with D perhaps matching TRBD2 (5 bases). The length of the CDR3 is 14 residues. V dropped 5 bases and J dropped 1 base, with 12 bases sitting between them. The germline V gene encodes CDR1 DFQATT and CDR2 SNEGSKA (reference sequence). The CDR3 DNA follows: TGCAGTGCTTCGGACGGGGATTCCTACAATGAGCAGTTCTTC. Translating gives CSASDGDSYNEQFF.

This clonotype was detected ten times or more. V usage is TRBV20-1 and J usage is TRBJ2-3; TRBD1 matches at 9 bases. The CDR3 is made up of 15 amino acids. Germline V CDR1 and CDR2: DFQATT, SNEGSKA (reference sequence). V lost 6 bases to trimming and J lost 4 bases; unmatched junction nucleotides: 11. The CDR3 sequence is CSAPSGQGTSDTQYF. CDR3 bases: TGCAGTGCACCTTCGGGACAGGGAACCTCAGATACGCAGTATTTT.

The chain links TRBV7-2 to TRBJ2-7; 7 bases line up with TRBD1. V shed 3 bases, J shed 4 bases, and the junction held 6 bases outside the gene matches. Germline lookup yields CDR1 SGHTA and CDR2 FQGNSA. The CDR3 runs 14 residues. The CDR3, as DNA: TGTGCCAGCAGCTTCTTTGGGGACAGATACGAGCAGTACTTC. Translated: CASSFFGDRYEQYF.

This clonotype has at least ten counts. The chain employs TRBV20-1 and TRBJ1-2; possibly TRBD1 for D (6 bases). The ends were cut back, 1 base at V and 4 bases at J, with 13 bases in the middle. This CDR3 is 14 amino acids long. Germline loops: CDR1 DFQATT, CDR2 SNEGSKA (reference sequence). CDR3 sequence: CSARVADSPYGYTF. The CDR3 nucleotides are TGCAGTGCTAGAGTCGCGGACAGCCCCTATGGCTACACCTTC.

The chain couples TRBV27 to TRBJ1-6; D is perhaps TRBD1 (5 bases). The CDR3 length is 18 residues. The V end lost 9 bases, the J end lost 7 bases, and 28 bases lay between the germline ends. Germline loops: CDR1 MNHEY, CDR2 SMNVEV (reference sequence). The DNA for the CDR3 is TGTGCCAGAAATTTAAGACCCCTGGGCCAGGGAGGGAATTCACCCCTCCACTTT. Protein sequence: CARNLRPLGQGGNSPLHF.

This clonotype appeared many times. The gene calls are TRBV5-1 and TRBJ2-6; a weak D match, TRBD1 (5 bases). CDR3 length: 15 residues. The germline V and J ends were trimmed by 2 bases and 3 bases, with 9 bases remaining between them. Looked up from germline, CDR1 is SGHRS and CDR2 is YFSETQ. This CDR3 is CASSLEGVGANVLTF. DNA of the CDR3: TGCGCCAGCAGCTTAGAAGGGGTTGGGGCCAACGTCCTGACTTTC.

In this sample, this clonotype turned up many times. The chain joins TRBV15 to TRBJ1-6; D gene ambiguous. The CDR3 has 12 amino acids. V was pared by 9 bases and J by 10 bases, with 13 bases between. CDR1 and CDR2 from the germline V gene are LNHNV and YYDKDF (reference sequence). In nucleotides, the CDR3 is TGTGCCACGCAGATTAATGACTCACCCCTCCACTTT. Translated, it gives CATQINDSPLHF.

Many counts were recorded for this clonotype. The V call is TRBV9, the J call TRBJ2-3; D perhaps matches TRBD2 (5 bases). V lost 4 bases and J 5 bases, leaving 17 bases between the germline ends. The germline V gene encodes CDR1 SGDLS and CDR2 YYNGEE. This CDR3 has 15 residues. In nucleotides, the CDR3 is TGTGCCAGCAGCCCACATGACGGGGTCTTAGATACGCAGTATTTT. Amino acid sequence: CASSPHDGVLDTQYF.

The chain links TRBV29-1 to TRBJ1-1, with TRBD1 identical over 8 bases. V shed 7 bases and J 4 bases; nucleotides not matched to a gene: 8. This CDR3 has 13 amino acids. From germline, CDR1 is SQVTM and CDR2 ANQGSEA. CDR3 region: CSADRGSATEAFF. Here the CDR3 DNA reads TGCAGCGCCGACAGGGGTTCCGCCACTGAAGCTTTCTTT.

This clonotype has only a few counts. The rearrangement joins TRBV5-1 to TRBJ2-1, with unresolved D. CDR1 is SGHRS, CDR2 YFSETQ, per germline. The length of the CDR3 is 14 residues. V dropped 5 bases and J dropped 1 base, with 10 bases sitting between them. Written as DNA, the CDR3 is TGCGCCAGCAGTGTGGTGGTTTCCTACAATGAGCAGTTCTTC. As protein: CASSVVVSYNEQFF.

This clonotype was seen many times. The chain recombines TRBV18 with TRBJ2-1, with 8 nucleotides matching TRBD1. This CDR3 has 15 amino acids. The germline V gene encodes CDR1 KGHSH and CDR2 LQKENI. J lost 3 bases, V lost 6 bases, and 7 bases had no gene match. As DNA, the CDR3 is TGTGCCAGCTCCTTAGACAGGGGCAACTACAATGAGCAGTTCTTC. The encoded protein is CASSLDRGNYNEQFF.

Ten or more counts support this clonotype. This chain links TRBV29-1 with TRBJ1-2, with no clear D. This CDR3 comprises 15 residues. Germline V CDR1 and CDR2: SQVTM, ANQGSEA. V lost 4 bases, J lost 0 bases, and 15 bases lay in between. This chain's CDR3 is CSVGLGTEANYGYTF. The CDR3 bases are TGCAGCGTTGGGTTAGGAACAGAAGCTAACTATGGCTACACCTTC.

This clonotype has at least ten counts. The V call is TRBV7-8, the J call TRBJ2-4; D possibly corresponds to TRBD1 (6 bases). Germline CDR1 is SGHVS and CDR2 is FQNEAQ. V lost 2 bases and J lost 2, with 25 bases in between. The CDR3 consists of 20 residues. Here the CDR3 DNA reads TGTGCCAGCAGCTTACAATTGCGTTTTTCAGGGGCTAGAACCAAAAACATTCAGTACTTC. It yields the protein CASSLQLRFSGARTKNIQYF.

This clonotype was recorded at least ten times. The chain has TRBV20-1 and TRBJ2-1, with 9 positions matching TRBD2. Germline-derived CDR1 and CDR2 are DFQATT and SNEGSKA (reference sequence). The CDR3 runs to 14 residues. V was clipped by 2 bases and J by 8 bases; unmatched bases: 7. The chain's CDR3 is CSARNAGGLYEQFF. The CDR3 coding sequence is TGCAGTGCTAGAAATGCGGGGGGGCTGTATGAGCAGTTCTTC.

This clonotype was counted many times. The V call is TRBV7-3, the J call TRBJ1-1; D is ambiguous. The V gene lost 6 bases and the J gene lost 6 bases, with 14 bases spanning the gap. The CDR3 contains 13 residues. Germline V gene data show CDR1 as SGHTA and CDR2 as FQGTGA. The CDR3 nucleotides are TGTGCCAGCAGACCCTTCGGGAGCGCTGAAGCTTTCTTT. Translated: CASRPFGSAEAFF.

This clonotype was seen only a few times. The chain has TRBV5-1 and TRBJ2-1, with 7 bases identical to TRBD1. This CDR3 region has 14 residues. V shed 2 bases and J 7 bases; nucleotides not matched to a gene: 6. The germline V gene has CDR1 SGHRS and CDR2 YFSETQ. The CDR3 coding sequence is TGCGCCAGCAGCTTTGGACAGGCGCAAAATGAGCAGTTCTTC. This encodes CASSFGQAQNEQFF.

This clonotype was seen repeatedly, ten times or more. The chain couples TRBV5-1 to TRBJ1-2; D is undetermined. This CDR3 region has 13 residues. In germline, CDR1 is SGHRS, CDR2 YFSETQ. V lost 2 bases and J lost 2, with 7 bases in between. The CDR3 spells CASSFSQNYGYTF. The CDR3 region has the DNA TGCGCCAGCAGCTTCTCACAGAACTATGGCTACACCTTC.

This clonotype was seen repeatedly, ten times or more. The rearrangement uses TRBV14 and TRBJ2-7, with D perhaps TRBD2 (6 bases). Germline V gene data show CDR1 as SGHDN and CDR2 as FVKESK. V was cut by 1 base and J by 9 bases, with 10 bases left in between. The CDR3 has 12 amino acids. This CDR3 reads CASSQGLGGQYF. CDR3 nucleotides: TGTGCCAGCAGCCAAGGATTGGGGGGGCAGTACTTC. The variable domain in full, with the rest retrieved from reference TRBV14 and TRBJ2-7, is EAGVTQFPSHSVIEKGQTVTLRCDPISGHDNLYWYRRVMGKEIKFLLHFVKESKQDESGMPNNRFLAERTGGTYSTLKVQPAELEDSGVYFCASSQGLGGQYFGPGTRLTVT.

Note on this clonotype: This clone may be a read error of a much larger clone one base away. The J gene is TRBJ2-7, the V gene TRBV20-1; D is undetermined. V lost 8 bases and J 3 bases, leaving 11 bases between the germline ends. Germline loops: CDR1 DFQATT, CDR2 SNEGSKA (reference sequence). The CDR3 covers 11 residues. Here the CDR3 DNA reads TGCAGTTCCTGGGATTGCTACGAGCAGTACTTC. This gives the protein CSSWDCYEQYF.

The chain couples TRBV6-2 or TRBV6-3 to TRBJ2-6; tentative D call: TRBD1 (6 bases). CDR3 length: 13 amino acids. Germline V gives CDR1 MNHEY, CDR2 SVGEGT. V was shortened by 5 bases and J by 8 bases, with 10 bases between the two germline ends. CDR3 loop: CASSQDRPNVLTF. CDR3 nucleotide sequence: TGTGCCAGCAGTCAAGACAGGCCCAACGTCCTGACTTTC.

This clonotype was observed at least ten times. This chain links TRBV6-4 with TRBJ2-3; TRBD1 or TRBD2 may be the D gene (5 bases each). The CDR3 totals 14 residues. Per the germline V gene, CDR1 is MRHNA and CDR2 is SNTAGT. Trimming cost V 6 bases and J 2 bases, with 12 bases left between them. The CDR3 protein is CASSRDRNTDTQYF. For the CDR3, the DNA is TGTGCCAGCAGCAGGGACCGTAACACAGATACGCAGTATTTT.